This note documents a single T cell receptor (beta chain) sequence. The entry originates in a study of blood T cell repertoires in COVID-19. Looking at the study overall: Samples came from the United States, Italy and Spain, spanning acute and convalescent COVID-19. T cells, B-cell-depleted T cells, or PBMCs supplied cDNA or gDNA.

Original handling: Nucleated cell number was recorded as an estimate derived from reference gene primer amplification. Profiling relied on immunoSEQ multiplex PCR, and the TCRdb table lists in-frame clones only, not all of them. That table gives V, J and clone size, and the DNA gave D and trimming. This sample has roughly 54,000 clones, with about 82% found just once. V was pared by 0 bases and J by 5 bases, with 13 bases between. CDR1 and CDR2 from the germline V gene are MNHEY and SVGEGT. This CDR3 spans 15 amino acids. V usage is TRBV6-2 or TRBV6-3 and J usage is TRBJ1-2; D is possibly TRBD1 (6 bases). Sequenced material: peripheral blood. The sequence derives from a woman between 55 and 75 years old with acute or convalescent COVID-19. The CDR3 sequence: CASSYSRTERYGYTF. The CDR3 DNA follows: TGTGCCAGCAGTTACTCCCGGACAGAACGGTATGGCTACACCTTC.